This entry concerns a single T cell receptor (beta chain). Trimming cost V 4 bases and J 6 bases; bases outside gene matches: 10. The CDR3 loop spans 14 amino acids. Germline assignment: CDR1 SQVTM and CDR2 ANQGSEA. The sample is drawn from a study of cytomegalovirus exposure and HLA in healthy donors. The PCR used 60 Vbeta and 13 Jbeta primers. Clones were read by immunoSEQ multiplex PCR, and TCRdb kept only the in-frame ones, dropping some. The profile covers 90,000 to 150,000 clones, with less than 65% appearing a single time and 8% to 10% taken by the ten largest. Sequencing input: PBMCs. The rearrangement uses TRBV29-1 and TRBJ2-7; 9 bases map to TRBD2. The clonotype originates from a man aged 40-49 years in good health and CMV-seropositive. CDR3 residues: CSVGLADWGGEQYF. DNA of the CDR3: TGCAGCGTTGGACTAGCGGACTGGGGGGGCGAGCAGTACTTC.